Below, one T cell receptor (beta chain) is given with its context. Its antigen is unidentified. The authors ran a second PCR of about 6 to 11 cycles using a sample-barcoded 5' primer and a J-beta primer mix. TCRdb processed the 5' RACE reads anew with MiXCR; each CDR3 protein has one entry. The table records 650,000 to 700,000 distinct CDR3 sequences, about 51% of them present only once. The data belong to a study of blood T cells in healthy people across ages. Study-level information: The capture of about one barcoded beta molecule per two T cells was achieved by template switching.

V was cut by 1 base and J by 0 bases, with 8 bases left in between. Germline V CDR1 and CDR2: PRHDT, FYEKMQ (reference sequence). The CDR3 is 15 amino acids. Broader study findings: The study lacked donor CMV status, which possibly confounded expanded clonotype changes.

The material sequenced was blood. The TCR was taken from a woman aged 80 or over in good health. V is TRBV13 and J is TRBJ2-3, with D uncertain. In DNA, the CDR3 is TGTGCCAGCAGCTTAGTGACGGCAAGCACAGATACGCAGTATTTT. It is translated as CASSLVTASTDTQYF.